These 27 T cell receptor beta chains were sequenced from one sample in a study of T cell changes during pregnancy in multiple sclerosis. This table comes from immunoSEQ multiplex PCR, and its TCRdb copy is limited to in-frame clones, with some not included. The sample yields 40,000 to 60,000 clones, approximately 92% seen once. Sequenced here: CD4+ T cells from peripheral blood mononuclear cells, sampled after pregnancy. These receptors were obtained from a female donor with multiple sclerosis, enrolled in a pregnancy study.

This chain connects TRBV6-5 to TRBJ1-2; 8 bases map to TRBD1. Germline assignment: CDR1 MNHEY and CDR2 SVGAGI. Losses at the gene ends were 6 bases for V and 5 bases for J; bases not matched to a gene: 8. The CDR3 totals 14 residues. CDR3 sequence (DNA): TGTGCCAGCAGACCAGGGGGCGCGGGATATGGCTACACCTTC. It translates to CASRPGGAGYGYTF.

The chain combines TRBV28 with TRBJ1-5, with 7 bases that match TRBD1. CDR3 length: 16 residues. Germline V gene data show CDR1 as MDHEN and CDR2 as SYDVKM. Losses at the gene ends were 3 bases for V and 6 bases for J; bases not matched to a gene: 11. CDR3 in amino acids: CASSLLQTGVSQPQHF. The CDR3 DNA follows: TGTGCCAGCAGTTTGCTGCAAACAGGGGTCAGTCAGCCCCAGCATTTT.

CDR3 in DNA: TGTGCCAGCAGCGTAGGAAAAGAAACTTACAGCTATGAGCAGTTCTTC. Translating it yields CASSVGKETYSYEQFF. The rearrangement uses TRBV9 and TRBJ2-1; no clear D. In germline, CDR1 is SGDLS, CDR2 YYNGEE. This CDR3 has 16 amino acids. V shed 0 bases and J shed 8 bases, with 18 bases lying between them.

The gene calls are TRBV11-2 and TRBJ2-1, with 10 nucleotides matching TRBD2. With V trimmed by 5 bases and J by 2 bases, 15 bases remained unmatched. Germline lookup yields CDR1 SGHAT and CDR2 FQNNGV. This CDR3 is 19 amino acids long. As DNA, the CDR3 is TGTGCCAGCAGCGCCCTAGGGGACTTAGCGGGAGGCCCCTACAATGAGCAGTTCTTC. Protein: CASSALGDLAGGPYNEQFF.

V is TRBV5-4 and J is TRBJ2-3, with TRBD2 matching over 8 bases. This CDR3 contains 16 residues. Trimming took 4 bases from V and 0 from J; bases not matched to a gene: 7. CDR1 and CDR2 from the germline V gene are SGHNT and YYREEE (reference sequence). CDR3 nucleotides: TGTGCCAGCAGCGCCCCTACTAGCGGCAGCACAGATACGCAGTATTTT. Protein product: CASSAPTSGSTDTQYF.

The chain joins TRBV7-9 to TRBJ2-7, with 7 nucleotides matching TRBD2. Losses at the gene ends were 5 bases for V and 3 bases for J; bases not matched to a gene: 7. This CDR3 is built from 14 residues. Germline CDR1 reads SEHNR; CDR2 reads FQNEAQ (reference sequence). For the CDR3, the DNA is TGTGCCAGCAGCCTGGACGGGGGGAACTACGAGCAGTACTTC. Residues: CASSLDGGNYEQYF.

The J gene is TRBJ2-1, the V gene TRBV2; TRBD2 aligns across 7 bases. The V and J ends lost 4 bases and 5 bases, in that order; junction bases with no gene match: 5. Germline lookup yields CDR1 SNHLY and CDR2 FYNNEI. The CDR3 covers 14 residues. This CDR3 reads CASSVLATHNEQFF. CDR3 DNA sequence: TGTGCCAGCAGTGTACTAGCGACCCACAATGAGCAGTTCTTC.

CDR3 sequence: CASSQTVANTGELFF. CDR3 bases: TGCGCCAGCAGTCAGACAGTTGCCAACACCGGGGAGCTGTTTTTT. V gene TRBV5-1 combines with J gene TRBJ2-2, with D possibly being TRBD1 (5 bases). This CDR3 contains 15 residues. The germline V gene has CDR1 SGHRS and CDR2 YFSETQ. The ends were cut back, 5 bases at V and 2 bases at J, with 13 bases in the middle. The whole variable domain, remainder taken from reference TRBV5-1 and TRBJ2-2, is KAGVTQTPRYLIKTRGQQVTLSCSPISGHRSVSWYQQTPGQGLQFLFEYFSETQRNKGNFPGRFSGRQFSNSRSEMNVSTLELGDSALYLCASSQTVANTGELFFGEGSRLTVL.

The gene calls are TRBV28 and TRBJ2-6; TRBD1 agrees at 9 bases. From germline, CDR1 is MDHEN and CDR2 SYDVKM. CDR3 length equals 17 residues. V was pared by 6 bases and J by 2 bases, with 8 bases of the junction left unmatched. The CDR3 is CASSPGTGRTGANVLTF. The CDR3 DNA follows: TGTGCCAGCAGCCCTGGGACAGGGAGGACTGGGGCCAACGTCCTGACTTTC.

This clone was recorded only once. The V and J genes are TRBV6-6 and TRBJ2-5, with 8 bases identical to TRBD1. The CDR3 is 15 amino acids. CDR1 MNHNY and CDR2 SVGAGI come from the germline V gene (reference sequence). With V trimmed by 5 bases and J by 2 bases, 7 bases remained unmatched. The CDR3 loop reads CASSKDRATQETQYF. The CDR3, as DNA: TGTGCCAGCAGTAAGGACAGGGCCACACAAGAGACCCAGTACTTC.

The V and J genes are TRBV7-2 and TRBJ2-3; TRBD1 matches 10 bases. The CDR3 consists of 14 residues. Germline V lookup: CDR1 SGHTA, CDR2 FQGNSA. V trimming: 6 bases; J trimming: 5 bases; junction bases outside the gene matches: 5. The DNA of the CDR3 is TGTGCCAGCAGAACCCGGGACAGGGGAGATACGCAGTATTTT. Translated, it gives CASRTRDRGDTQYF.

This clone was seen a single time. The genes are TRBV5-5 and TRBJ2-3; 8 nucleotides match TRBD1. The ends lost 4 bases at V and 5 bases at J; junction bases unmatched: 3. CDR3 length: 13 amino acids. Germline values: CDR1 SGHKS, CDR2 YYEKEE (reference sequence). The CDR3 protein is CASSQGAGDTQYF. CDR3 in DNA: TGTGCCAGCAGCCAGGGGGCGGGAGATACGCAGTATTTT.

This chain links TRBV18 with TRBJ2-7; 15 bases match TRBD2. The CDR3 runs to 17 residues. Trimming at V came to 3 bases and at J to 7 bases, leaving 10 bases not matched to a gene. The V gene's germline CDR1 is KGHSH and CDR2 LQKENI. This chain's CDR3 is CASSPGLAGGRFLEQYF. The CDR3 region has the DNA TGTGCCAGCTCACCGGGACTAGCGGGAGGAAGGTTCTTGGAGCAGTACTTC.

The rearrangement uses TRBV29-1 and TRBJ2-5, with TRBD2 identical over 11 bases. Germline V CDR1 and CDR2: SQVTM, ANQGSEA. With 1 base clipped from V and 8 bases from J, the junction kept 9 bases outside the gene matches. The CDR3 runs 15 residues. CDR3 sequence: CSVEVGTSGVGTQYF. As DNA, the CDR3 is TGCAGCGTTGAAGTGGGGACTAGCGGCGTGGGTACCCAGTACTTC.

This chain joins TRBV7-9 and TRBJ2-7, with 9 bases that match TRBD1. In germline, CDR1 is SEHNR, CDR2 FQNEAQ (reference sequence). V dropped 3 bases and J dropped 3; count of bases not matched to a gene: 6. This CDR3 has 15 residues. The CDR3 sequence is CASSFSGTGIYEQYF. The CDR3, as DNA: TGTGCCAGCAGCTTCTCCGGGACAGGGATCTACGAGCAGTACTTC.

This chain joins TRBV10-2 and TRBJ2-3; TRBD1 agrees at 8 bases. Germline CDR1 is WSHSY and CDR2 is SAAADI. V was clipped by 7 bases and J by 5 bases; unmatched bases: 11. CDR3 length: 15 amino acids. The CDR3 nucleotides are TGCGCCAGCACCGGTGGCAGGGGGCTAGGAGATACGCAGTATTTT. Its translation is CASTGGRGLGDTQYF.

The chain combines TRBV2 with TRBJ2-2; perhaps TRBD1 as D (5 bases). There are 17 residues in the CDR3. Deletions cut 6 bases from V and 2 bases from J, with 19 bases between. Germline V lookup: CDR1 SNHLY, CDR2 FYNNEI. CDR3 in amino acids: CASRRWVGVANTGELFF. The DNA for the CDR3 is TGTGCCAGCAGACGATGGGTAGGGGTAGCAAACACCGGGGAGCTGTTTTTT.

The CDR3 protein is CASSMSGGIAQPQHF. The CDR3 DNA follows: TGTGCCAGTAGTATGTCAGGGGGCATAGCTCAGCCCCAGCATTTT. J is TRBJ1-5 and V is TRBV19; TRBD1 matches 8 bases. The CDR3 runs 15 residues. The germline V gene encodes CDR1 LNHDA and CDR2 SQIVND (reference sequence). Losses at the gene ends were 3 bases for V and 6 bases for J; bases not matched to a gene: 7.

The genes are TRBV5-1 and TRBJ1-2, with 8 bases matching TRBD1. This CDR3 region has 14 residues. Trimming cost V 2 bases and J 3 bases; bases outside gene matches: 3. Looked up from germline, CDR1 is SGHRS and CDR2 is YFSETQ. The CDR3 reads CASSLGQGHYGYTF. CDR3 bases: TGCGCCAGCAGCTTAGGACAGGGTCACTATGGCTACACCTTC.

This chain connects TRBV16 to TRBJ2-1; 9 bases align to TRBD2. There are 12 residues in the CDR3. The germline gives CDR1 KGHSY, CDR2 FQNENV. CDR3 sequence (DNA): TGTGCAACGGGACTAGCCTTCAATGAGCAGTTCTTC. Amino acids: CATGLAFNEQFF.

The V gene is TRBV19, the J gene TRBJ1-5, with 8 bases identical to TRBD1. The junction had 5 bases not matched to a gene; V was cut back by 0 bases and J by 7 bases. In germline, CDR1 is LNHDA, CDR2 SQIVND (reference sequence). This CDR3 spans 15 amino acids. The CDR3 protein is CASSIDRRGLQPQHF. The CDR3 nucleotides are TGTGCCAGTAGTATAGATCGCAGGGGGCTACAGCCCCAGCATTTT.

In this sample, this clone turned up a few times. The CDR3 DNA reads TGTGCCAGCAGCTTGGCCCTAGGACAGGGCTACACCGGGGAGCTGTTTTTT. Translation: CASSLALGQGYTGELFF. V is TRBV5-8 and J is TRBJ2-2; 8 nucleotides agree with TRBD1. CDR3 length: 17 amino acids. Germline trimming cut 0 bases from V and 3 bases from J; bases unmatched to any gene: 7. CDR1 and CDR2 (germline): SGHTS, YDEGEE.

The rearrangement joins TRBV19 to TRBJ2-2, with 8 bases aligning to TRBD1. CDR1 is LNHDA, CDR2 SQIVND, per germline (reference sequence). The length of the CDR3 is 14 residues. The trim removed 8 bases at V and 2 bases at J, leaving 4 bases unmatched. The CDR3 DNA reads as TGTGCCAGTCAAGGGACAGGAAACACCGGGGAGCTGTTTTTT. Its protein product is CASQGTGNTGELFF.

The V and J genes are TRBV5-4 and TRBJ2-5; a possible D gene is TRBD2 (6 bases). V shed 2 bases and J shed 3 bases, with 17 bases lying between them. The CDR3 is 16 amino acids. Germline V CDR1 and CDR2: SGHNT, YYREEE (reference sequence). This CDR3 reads CASSLDRGGVKETQYF. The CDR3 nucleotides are TGTGCCAGCAGCTTAGACAGAGGAGGGGTAAAAGAGACCCAGTACTTC.

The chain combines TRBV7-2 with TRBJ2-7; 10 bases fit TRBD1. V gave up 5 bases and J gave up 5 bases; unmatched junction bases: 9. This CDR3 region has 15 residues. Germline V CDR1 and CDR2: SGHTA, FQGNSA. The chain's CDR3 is CASSRLRTGGDEQYF. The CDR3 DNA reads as TGTGCCAGCAGCCGACTCCGGACAGGGGGTGACGAGCAGTACTTC.

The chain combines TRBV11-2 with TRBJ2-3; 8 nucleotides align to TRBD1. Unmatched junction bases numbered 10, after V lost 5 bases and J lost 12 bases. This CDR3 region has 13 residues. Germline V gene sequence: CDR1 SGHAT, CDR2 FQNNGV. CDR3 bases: TGTGCCAGCAGCCAAAATAGCGACAGGGGACAGTATTTT. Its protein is CASSQNSDRGQYF.

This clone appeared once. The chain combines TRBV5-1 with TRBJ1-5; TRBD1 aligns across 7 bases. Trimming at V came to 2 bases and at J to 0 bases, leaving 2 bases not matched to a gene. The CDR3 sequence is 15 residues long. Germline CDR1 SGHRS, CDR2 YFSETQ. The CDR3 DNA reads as TGCGCCAGCAGCTTCACAGGGGATAGCAATCAGCCCCAGCATTTT. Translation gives CASSFTGDSNQPQHF.